This TCR beta chain was captured by sequencing in a study of identical twins. Only a few counts were recorded for this clonotype. Its antigen is not identified. CDR1 is SQVTM, CDR2 ANQGSEA, per germline. The V end was cut by 3 bases, the J end by 4 bases, with 16 bases between. The length of the CDR3 is 15 residues. Study-level points and caveats: The presence of invariant MAIT and iNKT cells could partly confound analyses of zero-insertion sequences.

Addition of a universal primer site occurred through template switching, and cDNA carried unique molecular identifiers. TCRdb used MiXCR to reprocess the 5' RACE reads, holding one entry per CDR3 protein. The profile shows fewer than 800,000 distinct CDR3 sequences, about 7% of them singletons. Healthy Caucasians were all of the donors. These data also formed part of another study, on yellow fever vaccine responses in identical twins.

The specimen was PBMCs. The origin of this receptor is a woman between 18 and 30 years old in good health. The gene calls are TRBV29-1 and TRBJ2-1; D could derive from TRBD1 or TRBD2 (6 bases each). CDR3 coding DNA: TGCAGCGTTGATATGGGGGGCCTTCCGTACAATGAGCAGTTCTTC. Protein: CSVDMGGLPYNEQFF.